There are many counts of the clone carrying this T cell receptor beta chain. What it binds is unknown. In Maryland, USA, blood bank volunteers were the healthy controls. The sample comes from a study of neurological immune-mediated disorders. Study conclusions and caveats: HTLV-1-associated myelopathy had the most TCR clonal expansion, and multiple sclerosis had the least, less than healthy controls. CDR3 amino acid sequences of expanded clones were not shared across subjects, a result suggesting private repertoires in all groups.

With 10-nucleotide random UMIs included, cDNA was synthesized by 5'RACE. TCRdb redid the calling of the 5' RACE reads with MiXCR, one entry per CDR3 protein. The sample holds about 80,000 distinct CDR3 sequences, roughly 9.5% seen once. This clonotype was obtained from a man aged 50-60 years in good health. Sequences were obtained from PBMCs.

The CDR3 protein is CASSVGGTNSYEQYF. CDR3 nucleotide sequence: TGTGCCAGCAGCGTGGGGGGCACTAACTCCTACGAGCAGTACTTC. V usage is TRBV9 and J usage is TRBJ2-7; the D gene could be TRBD1 or TRBD2 (6 bases each). Per germline, CDR1 SGDLS and CDR2 YYNGEE. V lost 2 bases to trimming and J lost 0 bases, with 12 bases between them. CDR3 length: 15 amino acids.